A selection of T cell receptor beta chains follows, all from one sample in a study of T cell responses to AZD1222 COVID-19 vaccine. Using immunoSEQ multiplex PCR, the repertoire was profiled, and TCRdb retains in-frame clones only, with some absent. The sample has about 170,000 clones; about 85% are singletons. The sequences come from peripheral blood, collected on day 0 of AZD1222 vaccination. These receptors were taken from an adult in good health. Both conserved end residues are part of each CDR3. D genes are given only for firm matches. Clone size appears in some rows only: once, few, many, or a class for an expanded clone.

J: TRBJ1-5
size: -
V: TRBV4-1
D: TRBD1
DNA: TGCGCCAGCAGCCAAGAGGGGCAGGGGGTGGGATATCAGCCCCAGCATTTT
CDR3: CASSQEGQGVGYQPQHF

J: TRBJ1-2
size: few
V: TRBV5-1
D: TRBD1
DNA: TGCGCCAGCAGCTTACCCGGGACAGGGAGCGCTGGCTACACCTTC
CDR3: CASSLPGTGSAGYTF

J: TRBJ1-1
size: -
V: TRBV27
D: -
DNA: TGTGCCAGCAGTTTATCGCCGAGACAAGGGTTGAACACTGAAGCTTTCTTT
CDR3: CASSLSPRQGLNTEAFF

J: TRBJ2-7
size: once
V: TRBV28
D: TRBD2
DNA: TGTGCCAGCAGGGCTACCCGACTAGCTTACGAGCAGTACTTC
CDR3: CASRATRLAYEQYF

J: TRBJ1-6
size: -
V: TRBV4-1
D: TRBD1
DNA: TGCGCCAGCAGCCAGGGGGACAGGGATAATTCACCCCTCCACTTT
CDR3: CASSQGDRDNSPLHF

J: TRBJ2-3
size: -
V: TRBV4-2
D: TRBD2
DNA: TGTGCCAGCAGCCTCAGTCGAGAAGCGGGACTGTCAGATACGCAGTATTTT
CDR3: CASSLSREAGLSDTQYF

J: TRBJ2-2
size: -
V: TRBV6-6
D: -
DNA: TGTGCCAGCAGCCAACCCCACGGGAAGCTGTTTTTT
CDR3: CASSQPHGKLFF

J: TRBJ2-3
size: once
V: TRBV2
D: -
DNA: TGTGCCAGCAGTGAAGCCCCCAGAATTCTTAGGGGGGGCACAGATACGCAGTATTTT
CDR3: CASSEAPRILRGGTDTQYF

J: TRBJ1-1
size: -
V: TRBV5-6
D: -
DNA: TGTGCCAGCAGCTTGGACAGGAACACTGAAGCTTTCTTT
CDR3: CASSLDRNTEAFF

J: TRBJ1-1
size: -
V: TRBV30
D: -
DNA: TGTGCCTGGAGCACAGGATCGAACACTGAAGCTTTCTTT
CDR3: CAWSTGSNTEAFF